What follows are 17 T cell receptor beta chains derived from one specimen sequenced in a study of blood T cells in healthy people across ages. Sample-barcoded 5' priming and a J-beta primer mix drove a second PCR of 7 to 11 cycles. Using its own MiXCR run on the 5' RACE reads, TCRdb lists one record per CDR3 protein. The data show just under 900,000 distinct CDR3 sequences, under 30% seen once. The sequencing input was blood. These receptors all come from a woman of 80 years or more in good health.

To note about this clonotype: A much larger clone sits a single nucleotide away, making a read error possible. The chain links TRBV5-1 to TRBJ2-5; TRBD1 matches at 8 bases. J was trimmed by 11 bases and V by 0 bases; bases with no gene match: 9. Germline V CDR1 and CDR2: SGHRS, YFSETQ. CDR3 length equals 14 residues. CDR3 sequence: CASSLDRGTFLQYF. CDR3 nucleotide sequence: TGCGCCAGCAGCTTGGACAGGGGGACTTTTTTGCAGTACTTC.

This clonotype has a count of ten or more. The CDR3 here is CASSQSDLVGNTQYF. In nucleotides, the CDR3 is TGTGCCAGCAGCCAATCGGACTTAGTGGGGAATACGCAGTATTTT. The chain is built from TRBV14 and TRBJ2-3, with D possibly being TRBD2 (5 bases). Germline V gene sequence: CDR1 SGHDN, CDR2 FVKESK. V gave up 2 bases and J gave up 7 bases, with 16 bases separating them. The CDR3 contains 15 residues.

J is TRBJ1-5 and V is TRBV7-2, with D possibly TRBD1 on 6 matching bases. Per the germline V gene, CDR1 is SGHTA and CDR2 is FQGNSA. Trimming cost V 5 bases and J 4 bases, with 15 bases left between them. The length of the CDR3 is 15 residues. The CDR3 DNA follows: TGTGCCAGCAGCAGAGAGTGGGGGGCAAATCAGCCCCAGCATTTT. It codes for CASSREWGANQPQHF.

This clonotype has ten or more counts. This chain connects TRBV7-2 to TRBJ1-6; D gene uncertain. This CDR3 contains 14 residues. CDR1 is SGHTA, CDR2 FQGNSA, per germline. The V end was cut by 3 bases, the J end by 5 bases, with 8 bases between. The CDR3 sequence is CASSFGSNNSPLHF. The CDR3 DNA reads TGTGCCAGCAGCTTCGGCAGCAATAATTCACCCCTCCACTTT.

This clonotype was found once. Sequence at one end of the junction differs from germline and may be a read error. J is TRBJ1-1 and V is TRBV12-3 or TRBV12-4; D is possibly TRBD1 (5 bases). This CDR3 has 11 amino acids. The CDR3 loop is CAGSLGVEAFF. In nucleotides, the CDR3 is TGTGCCGGCAGTCTGGGGGTTGAAGCTTTCTTT.

The table lists this clonotype with many counts. The gene calls are TRBV7-2 and TRBJ2-1, with 12 bases fitting TRBD2. Trimming took 4 bases from V and 4 from J; bases not matched to a gene: 2. CDR3 size: 15 residues. Germline values: CDR1 SGHTA, CDR2 FQGNSA. CDR3 nucleotides: TGTGCCAGCAGCTCGACTAGCGGGGGATACAATGAGCAGTTCTTC. Its protein is CASSSTSGGYNEQFF.

As concerns this clonotype: A much larger clone differs from this one at a single base, so this may be a read error. The chain uses TRBV7-2 and TRBJ2-3, with a weak D call TRBD1 (6 bases). V was pared by 3 bases and J by 2 bases, with 15 bases between. The germline gives CDR1 SGHTA, CDR2 FQGNSA. The CDR3 has 16 amino acids. The CDR3 reads CASSFAGQSSTDTQYF. The CDR3 DNA reads TGTGCCAGCAGCTTTGCAGGACAGTCTTCCACAGATACGCAGTATTTT.

This clonotype was observed at least ten times. V is TRBV9 and J is TRBJ2-3; unclear D gene. There are 13 residues in the CDR3. Between the trimmed V and J ends, which lost 4 bases and 6 bases, there was a span of 12 bases. Germline CDR1 reads SGDLS; CDR2 reads YYNGEE. CDR3 in amino acids: CASSLQARDTQYF. CDR3 DNA: TGTGCCAGCAGCCTCCAGGCCCGCGATACGCAGTATTTT.

Only a few counts were recorded for this clonotype. This sequence joins TRBV14 and TRBJ2-1, with TRBD2 matching 13 bases. With V trimmed by 2 bases and J by 14 bases, 6 bases remained unmatched. This CDR3 has 14 residues. Germline V gene lookup returns CDR1 SGHDN and CDR2 FVKESK. CDR3 in amino acids: CASSQQLAGGQEFF. CDR3 nucleotide sequence: TGTGCCAGCAGCCAACAACTAGCGGGGGGGCAGGAGTTCTTC.

Ten or more counts support this clonotype. V and J are TRBV20-1 and TRBJ2-7; possible D gene TRBD2, 6 bases. The V and J ends lost 0 bases and 6 bases respectively, with 15 bases between them. Germline CDR1 reads DFQATT; CDR2 reads SNEGSKA (reference sequence). CDR3 size: 14 residues. This chain's CDR3 is CSARERRRGLEQYF. In DNA form, the CDR3 reads TGCAGTGCTAGAGAACGGCGTCGGGGACTCGAGCAGTACTTC.

For this clonotype: A much larger clone lies one base from this, so it may be a read error. V usage is TRBV12-3 or TRBV12-4 and J usage is TRBJ2-3; 8 bases fit TRBD1. The CDR3 sequence is 15 residues long. The junction had 8 bases not matched to a gene; V was cut back by 5 bases and J by 4 bases. CDR3 sequence reads: CASSLYRGASDTQYF. CDR3 in DNA: TGTGCCAGCAGTCTTTACAGGGGGGCGTCAGATACGCAGTATTTT.

V gene TRBV5-1 combines with J gene TRBJ2-7; the match to TRBD1 covers 9 bases. V lost 1 base to trimming and J lost 1 base; unmatched junction nucleotides: 6. CDR1 is SGHRS, CDR2 YFSETQ, per germline. This CDR3 contains 16 residues. The CDR3 loop reads CASSLYSGQGSYEQYF. For the CDR3, the DNA is TGCGCCAGCAGCTTGTATAGCGGACAGGGGTCCTACGAGCAGTACTTC.

The CDR3 DNA reads as TGTGCCAGCAGCTTCAGCTCCGGGGACGTCGGGGAGCTGTTTTTT. The encoded protein is CASSFSSGDVGELFF. V and J are TRBV7-2 and TRBJ2-2, with D possibly being TRBD1 or TRBD2 (5 bases each). Germline V CDR1 and CDR2: SGHTA, FQGNSA. The CDR3 is 15 residues long. Trimming took 3 bases from V and 7 from J, leaving 15 bases between them.

This clonotype occurred many times. The CDR3 DNA follows: TGTGCCAGCAGCTTAGTTGGGACAGGCAATCAGCCCCAGCATTTT. This translates into CASSLVGTGNQPQHF. This chain joins TRBV7-2 and TRBJ1-5; 7 positions agree with TRBD1. The CDR3 has 15 amino acids. Germline V gene lookup returns CDR1 SGHTA and CDR2 FQGNSA. The J segment lost 2 bases and the V segment lost 1 base, leaving 2 bases of the junction unmatched. Using reference TRBV7-2 and TRBJ1-5 for the parts outside the CDR3, the full variable domain is GAGVSQSPSNKVTEKGKDVELRCDPISGHTALYWYRQSLGQGLEFLIYFQGNSAPDKSGLPSDRFSAERTGGSVSTLTIQRTQQEDSAVYLCASSLVGTGNQPQHFGDGTRLSIL.

The V and J genes are TRBV7-2 and TRBJ1-1; TRBD1 is a possible D gene (5 bases). CDR3 length: 14 amino acids. V lost 6 bases and J 3 bases, leaving 14 bases between the germline ends. The germline gives CDR1 SGHTA, CDR2 FQGNSA. CDR3 nucleotides: TGTGCCAGCAGAGTGTCGGTAGGGGACACTGAAGCTTTCTTT. This translates into CASRVSVGDTEAFF.

Details on this clonotype: A much larger clonotype is one base distant, so this may be a read error. V is TRBV12-3 or TRBV12-4 and J is TRBJ2-1; the match to TRBD2 covers 10 bases. Germline trimming cut 2 bases from V and 7 bases from J; bases unmatched to any gene: 5. This CDR3 region has 15 residues. The CDR3 region is CASSLQGLAENEQFF. The DNA for the CDR3 is TGTGCCAGCAGTTTACAAGGACTAGCGGAGAATGAGCAGTTCTTC.

This clonotype was picked up a small number of times. This chain links TRBV12-3 or TRBV12-4 with TRBJ1-5; TRBD1 matches 9 bases. The CDR3 covers 17 residues. The trim removed 0 bases at V and 0 bases at J, leaving 3 bases unmatched. The CDR3 DNA reads as TGTGCCAGCAGTTTAGCGGGGACAGGGATTAGCAATCAGCCCCAGCATTTT. Its translation: CASSLAGTGISNQPQHF.